This T cell receptor beta chain was recorded in a study of identical twins (dated by TCRdb to 2016 to 2017). Background for the entire study: TCR alpha and beta repertoires from monozygotic twins, unrelated adults of various ages and cord blood were deep-sequenced to test whether fetal clonotypes persist. To rule out contamination, the twin experiments were replicated at different times with different library preparation protocols. Results and caveats for the whole study, not just this receptor: Recombination models systematically underestimated out-of-frame TCR alpha sharing in monozygotic twins but agreed with sharing between unrelated individuals. Because the same donors could not be followed over many years, the conclusions relied on cross-sectional statistical analysis. Compared with coincidental sharing between unrelated individuals, out-of-frame TCR alpha sequences shared between twins showed an excess of sequences with low generation probability. A weaker excess of twin sharing was found in beta out-of-frame sequences because the signal-to-noise ratio was lowered by fewer shared sequences. Zero-insertion analyses could be partly confounded by invariant T cells such as MAIT and iNKT, though diverse VJ usage argued against such confounding for most clonotypes. Abundant cord blood beta clonotypes carried fewer insertions; young adult naive repertoires showed a weaker similar trend, while memory repertoires showed none.

This clonotype was recorded once. Its antigen is currently not known. No clone much larger than this one lies a single base away; base qualities are absent. Every donor in the study was a healthy Caucasian. Libraries were constructed by 5' RACE. Sequencing was carried out with an Illumina HiSeq 2000. Template switching introduced a universal primer binding site; the final cDNA contained a unique molecular identifier, enabling accurate counting of TCR cDNA molecules. Specific primers in the conserved constant-segment region were used to synthesize first-strand cDNA for the TCR alpha and beta chains. To control for contamination, every cDNA library was double barcoded, receiving both a SMART-Mk sample barcode and Illumina barcodes. TruSeq adapter sequences along with Illumina sample barcodes were introduced in two successive PCR steps. TCR alpha and beta cDNA libraries were sequenced on the Illumina HiSeq platform with custom primers. Per the source publication's procedure: Unique molecular identifiers were extracted from raw reads with MiGEC, and CDR3 positions were determined with MiXCR. Recombination models were inferred per individual with the repgenHMM and IGoR tools using an EM algorithm. Shared clonotypes were analyzed with the tcR package in R, and sharing was normalized by the product of cloneset sizes. Out-of-frame nonproductive sequences were analyzed to study raw recombination free of thymic and clonal selection effects. TCRdb trimmed the raw reads at Q25, called clones with MiXCR and kept productive beta chains. CDR3 protein sequences are deduplicated, and each keeps its most common genes and DNA. The V and J calls reflect TCRdb's pipeline rather than the authors' work. The sample yields 1.5 million to 2 million distinct CDR3 sequences; roughly 35% were counted once. Around 0.25% of the sample comes from the top ten.

CDR1 and CDR2 (SGHRS, YFSETQ) derive from the germline V gene. The CDR3 runs 14 amino acids, cysteine and phenylalanine included. Here the CDR3 DNA is all that survives: 42 bases in frame from base 1. Sequences were obtained from cord blood. The TCR originated in a newborn girl in good health. Here the chain combines TRBV5-1 and TRBJ2-4, with the identity of the D gene unclear. The J call is doubtful: the DNA matches TRBJ2-5 better. CDR3 sequence: CASSPAYPQETQYF. The DNA sequence is given as TGCGCCAGCAGCCCGGCGTATCCACAAGAGACCCAGTACTTC.